This T cell receptor (beta chain) is drawn from a study of molecular identifiers for immune sequencing clone quantification. Germline-derived CDR1 and CDR2 are SEHNR and FQNEAQ (reference sequence). The CDR3 length is 14 residues. The V and J ends lost 5 bases and 5 bases, in that order; junction bases with no gene match: 8. One entry per CDR3 protein, called by TCRdb with MiXCR from the PCR reads. The sample holds hundreds of thousands of distinct CDR3 sequences, around 25% seen once. The sequence was collected from a human donor in good health. Some libraries in this study had Jurkat cell RNA spiked in. The V gene is TRBV7-9, the J gene TRBJ2-7; TRBD2 aligns across 8 bases. The sample comprised naive CD8+ T cells from blood, with Jurkat cell RNA spiked in. The subset: FACS-sorted CD8+CD4-CCR7+CD45RA+ naive T cells. CDR3 loop: CASSLTRTSNEQYF. The DNA of the CDR3 is TGTGCCAGCAGCCTTACACGGACTAGCAACGAGCAGTACTTC.